The 22 T cell receptor beta chains presented below share a single source sample, sequenced in a study of cytomegalovirus exposure and HLA in healthy donors. Primers: 60 Vbeta forward and 13 Jbeta reverse. Sequencing used immunoSEQ multiplex PCR; TCRdb keeps in-frame clones, though not all of them. The sample lists approximately 160,000 clones; around 77% were seen once. Material: PBMCs. These receptors were collected from a woman between 50 and 59 years old in good health and CMV-seropositive.

In its sample, this clone was seen a few times. The CDR3 nucleotides read TGTGCCAGCAGCGTAGTACAGGAGAATTCACCCCTCCACTTT. It codes for CASSVVQENSPLHF. J is TRBJ1-6 and V is TRBV9, with D tentatively TRBD1 (5 bases). Germline values: CDR1 SGDLS, CDR2 YYNGEE. The CDR3 extends over 14 amino acids. Trimming took 0 bases from V and 7 from J, leaving 8 bases between them.

This rearrangement joins TRBV28 to TRBJ1-2, with 8 bases matching TRBD1. Trimming at V came to 4 bases and at J to 5 bases, leaving 3 bases not matched to a gene. CDR1 is MDHEN, CDR2 SYDVKM, per germline. The CDR3 has 13 amino acids. The CDR3 region has the DNA TGTGCCAGCAGTTGGGACAGGAGGTATGGCTACACCTTC. It yields the protein CASSWDRRYGYTF.

This rearrangement joins TRBV7-8 to TRBJ2-1; 7 positions agree with TRBD1. This CDR3 is 18 amino acids long. In germline, CDR1 is SGHVS, CDR2 FQNEAQ. V was clipped by 5 bases and J by 7 bases; unmatched bases: 20. CDR3 in DNA: TGTGCCAGCAGCCCATACAGCGGACAGGTCGTAGGGGCGAATGAGCAGTTCTTC. Its protein is CASSPYSGQVVGANEQFF.

The CDR3 reads CASRIKRGSSYNSPLHF. CDR3 DNA: TGTGCCAGCAGAATCAAGCGGGGGAGCTCCTATAATTCACCCCTCCACTTT. The rearrangement links TRBV28 to TRBJ1-6; D is perhaps TRBD1 (5 bases). Trimming removed 6 bases at V and 0 bases at J, with 15 bases between. In germline, CDR1 is MDHEN, CDR2 SYDVKM. The CDR3 is 17 amino acids.

The gene calls are TRBV6-6 and TRBJ1-2; D remains unclear. Trimming removed 2 bases from V and 8 bases from J, with 6 bases in between. CDR1 and CDR2 (germline): MNHNY, SVGAGI (reference sequence). This CDR3 contains 11 residues. The CDR3 DNA follows: TGTGCCAGCAGTTACGGAGGAGGCTACACCTTC. Amino acid sequence: CASSYGGGYTF.

The chain has TRBV6-6 and TRBJ1-1; TRBD1 agrees at 8 bases. J lost 4 bases, V lost 7 bases, and 8 bases had no gene match. In germline, CDR1 is MNHNY, CDR2 SVGAGI (reference sequence). The CDR3 contains 14 residues. CDR3 region: CASNTADRATEAFF. The CDR3 DNA reads TGTGCCAGCAATACTGCGGACAGGGCCACTGAAGCTTTCTTT.

This sequence joins TRBV28 and TRBJ1-2; 7 positions agree with TRBD1. This CDR3 has 15 amino acids. V lost 4 bases and J lost 7; bases outside the gene matches: 12. The germline V gene encodes CDR1 MDHEN and CDR2 SYDVKM. In nucleotides, the CDR3 is TGTGCCAGCAGTTCACCTCAGACAGGGCAATTTGGCTACACCTTC. This gives the protein CASSSPQTGQFGYTF.

The chain employs TRBV6-6 and TRBJ1-5; the D is unclear. V was pared by 2 bases and J by 2 bases, with 10 bases between. This CDR3 is 15 amino acids long. Germline-derived CDR1 and CDR2 are MNHNY and SVGAGI (reference sequence). CDR3 in DNA: TGTGCCAGCAGTTACGCCGGGGAGGGCAATCAGCCCCAGCATTTT. This translates into CASSYAGEGNQPQHF.

This CDR3 is CASSPTGTYGYTF. For the CDR3, the DNA is TGTGCCAGCAGCCCGACAGGGACCTATGGCTACACCTTC. The rearrangement joins TRBV13 to TRBJ1-2; 7 nucleotides line up with TRBD1. Germline assignment: CDR1 PRHDT and CDR2 FYEKMQ (reference sequence). CDR3 length: 13 residues. V lost 5 bases, J lost 4 bases, and 4 bases stayed unmatched. The full variable domain, with the rest looked up from reference TRBV13 and TRBJ1-2, is AAGVIQSPRHLIKEKRETATLKCYPIPRHDTVYWYQQGPGQDPQFLISFYEKMQSDKGSIPDRFSAQQFSDYHSELNMSSLELGDSALYFCASSPTGTYGYTFGSGTRLTVV.

V usage is TRBV28 and J usage is TRBJ1-5; TRBD1 aligns across 7 bases. The J segment lost 0 bases and the V segment lost 6 bases, leaving 8 bases of the junction unmatched. Germline values: CDR1 MDHEN, CDR2 SYDVKM. The CDR3 is made up of 16 amino acids. The CDR3 loop reads CASRLGGGYSNQPQHF. The CDR3 DNA is TGTGCCAGCAGACTAGGGGGCGGCTATAGCAATCAGCCCCAGCATTTT.

The chain joins TRBV15 to TRBJ2-7, with a weak D call TRBD1 (6 bases). V lost 5 bases to trimming and J lost 5 bases, with 13 bases between them. Germline values: CDR1 LNHNV, CDR2 YYDKDF (reference sequence). The CDR3 covers 13 residues. CDR3 amino acids: CATSSLPGDEQYF. The CDR3, as DNA: TGTGCCACCAGCTCTCTGCCAGGGGACGAGCAGTACTTC.

This sequence joins TRBV28 and TRBJ1-2; possible D gene TRBD1, 6 bases. The CDR3 covers 13 residues. V lost 5 bases to trimming and J lost 4 bases, with 11 bases between them. Germline V lookup: CDR1 MDHEN, CDR2 SYDVKM. The CDR3 here is CASSPTGPYGYTF. DNA for the CDR3: TGTGCCAGCAGTCCTACAGGGCCCTATGGCTACACCTTC.

This clone was observed a few times. The chain employs TRBV7-3 and TRBJ2-3, with D uncertain. Trimming removed 3 bases at V and 8 bases at J, with 12 bases between. There are 13 residues in the CDR3. Germline V CDR1 and CDR2: SGHTA, FQGTGA. The CDR3 reads CASSLNPKSTQYF. DNA for the CDR3: TGTGCCAGCAGCTTGAATCCTAAGAGTACGCAGTATTTT.

The sample holds a few counts of this clone. The genes are TRBV19 and TRBJ2-7; 9 nucleotides align to TRBD1. With V trimmed by 4 bases and J by 3 bases, 4 bases remained unmatched. The V gene's germline CDR1 is LNHDA and CDR2 SQIVND (reference sequence). The CDR3 is 14 residues long. CDR3 amino acids: CASSRQGGGYEQYF. The CDR3 nucleotides are TGTGCCAGTAGTAGACAGGGGGGAGGCTACGAGCAGTACTTC.

The chain uses TRBV28 and TRBJ1-1; tentative D call: TRBD1 (5 bases). Germline V CDR1 and CDR2: MDHEN, SYDVKM. The ends were cut back, 7 bases at V and 10 bases at J, with 22 bases in the middle. The CDR3 spans 14 residues. CDR3 in amino acids: CASTTGLTGLGAFF. The CDR3 DNA reads TGTGCCAGCACTACTGGGTTGACGGGACTAGGAGCTTTCTTT. Full variable domain (outside the CDR3, taken from reference TRBV28 and TRBJ1-1): DVKVTQSSRYLVKRTGEKVFLECVQDMDHENMFWYRQDPGLGLRLIYFSYDVKMKEKGDIPEGYSVSREKKERFSLILESASTNQTSMYLCASTTGLTGLGAFFGQGTRLTVV.

V and J are TRBV5-4 and TRBJ2-6, with 7 bases lining up with TRBD1. The V gene's germline CDR1 is SGHNT and CDR2 YYREEE (reference sequence). This CDR3 region has 14 residues. V dropped 0 bases and J dropped 12; count of bases not matched to a gene: 6. This CDR3 is CASSLDTGAGVLTF. The CDR3 DNA sequence: TGTGCCAGCAGCTTGGACACAGGGGCGGGCGTCCTGACTTTC.

The chain carries TRBV7-2 and TRBJ1-1; the match to TRBD1 covers 10 bases. The CDR3 sequence is 15 residues long. Trimming cost V 4 bases and J 4 bases; bases outside gene matches: 6. Germline CDR1 SGHTA, CDR2 FQGNSA. This CDR3 is CASSWGQGLGTEAFF. DNA of the CDR3: TGTGCCAGCAGCTGGGGACAGGGGCTGGGCACTGAAGCTTTCTTT.

The gene calls are TRBV28 and TRBJ2-5, with D possibly being TRBD1 (5 bases). The ends were cut back, 3 bases at V and 2 bases at J, with 19 bases in the middle. The CDR3 totals 17 residues. Per germline, CDR1 MDHEN and CDR2 SYDVKM. CDR3 bases: TGTGCCAGCAGTTTTTCAGGGTCGGGTAAAGCTCAAGAGACCCAGTACTTC. It is translated as CASSFSGSGKAQETQYF.

The V call is TRBV4-3, the J call TRBJ2-1; D perhaps matches TRBD2 (5 bases). V was clipped by 3 bases and J by 10 bases, with 10 bases between them. CDR3 size: 12 residues. Germline-derived CDR1 and CDR2 are LGHNA and YSLEER. The CDR3 sequence is CASSQVPGEQFF. The CDR3 DNA is TGCGCCAGCAGCCAGGTCCCGGGAGAGCAGTTCTTC.

This sequence joins TRBV2 and TRBJ1-1; perhaps TRBD1 as D (6 bases). The CDR3 extends over 17 amino acids. Germline V gives CDR1 SNHLY, CDR2 FYNNEI. V lost 8 bases and J lost 3, with 25 bases in between. The chain's CDR3 is CASRPLTGGSWDTEAFF. The CDR3 coding sequence is TGTGCCAGCCGTCCGCTGACAGGCGGAAGTTGGGACACTGAAGCTTTCTTT.

The chain couples TRBV19 to TRBJ2-3; D perhaps matches TRBD1 (6 bases). The CDR3 is 14 residues long. V was trimmed by 1 base and J by 7 bases, leaving 12 bases between them. Germline loops: CDR1 LNHDA, CDR2 SQIVND (reference sequence). The CDR3 bases are TGTGCCAGTAGTATAGGAGGGACACTCAATACGCAGTATTTT. This translates into CASSIGGTLNTQYF.

The chain recombines TRBV2 with TRBJ2-5; possibly TRBD2 for D (6 bases). Germline lookup yields CDR1 SNHLY and CDR2 FYNNEI. V lost 2 bases and J lost 5, with 12 bases in between. This CDR3 comprises 14 residues. The CDR3 reads CASSEIAGRETQYF. The CDR3 DNA reads TGTGCCAGCAGTGAAATTGCAGGGAGGGAGACCCAGTACTTC.